These T cell receptor beta chains were read from a single sample in a study of blood T cell repertoires in COVID-19. TCRdb's copy holds only in-frame clones and misses some; the assay was immunoSEQ multiplex PCR. The repertoire holds approximately 300,000 clones, with more than 85% as singletons. Sequencing was carried out using PBMCs or T cells enriched from blood (not recorded which). Every receptor here comes from a woman aged 30 to 39 who had been exposed to COVID-19. The CDR3 runs from the conserved cysteine through the conserved F or W. The D gene is left open where the match is weak. Rows give clone size only sometimes, using once, few, many, or a class for an expanded clone.

V gene,D gene,CDR3 length,J gene,clone size,CDR3 protein,CDR3 DNA
TRBV25-1,NA,13,TRBJ2-7,NA,CASRQGGSYEQYF,TGTGCCAGCAGGCAGGGGGGCTCCTACGAGCAGTACTTC
TRBV6-1,TRBD1,18,TRBJ1-5,NA,CASSGTGASGGDNQPQHF,TGTGCCAGCAGTGGGACAGGGGCCTCCGGGGGGGACAATCAGCCCCAGCATTTT
TRBV6-5,TRBD2,13,TRBJ2-7,NA,CASSPLAGDEQYF,TGTGCCAGCAGTCCACTAGCGGGGGACGAGCAGTACTTC
TRBV5-6,TRBD1,16,TRBJ1-1,NA,CASSWGLGQGITEAFF,TGTGCCAGCAGCTGGGGCCTTGGACAGGGGATCACTGAAGCTTTCTTT
TRBV24-1,TRBD1,19,TRBJ2-5,NA,CATSDRTGQGSTDRETQYF,TGTGCCACCAGTGACCGGACCGGACAGGGATCGACCGATCGGGAGACCCAGTACTTC
TRBV7-9,TRBD1,13,TRBJ2-7,NA,CASSSDRVYEQYF,TGTGCCAGCAGCTCGGACAGGGTCTACGAGCAGTACTTC
TRBV7-2,NA,16,TRBJ2-7,NA,CASSLERQRASYEQYF,TGTGCCAGCAGCTTAGAGCGACAGCGAGCCTCCTACGAGCAGTACTTC
TRBV7-9,NA,14,TRBJ1-4,NA,CASSSDRDNEKLFF,TGTGCCAGCAGCTCAGACAGAGATAATGAAAAACTGTTTTTT
TRBV5-8,NA,14,TRBJ2-2,NA,CASSFGSRTGELFF,TGTGCCAGCAGCTTTGGTTCGAGGACCGGGGAGCTGTTTTTT
TRBV18,NA,17,TRBJ1-3,NA,CASSNSGGGPSGNTIYF,TGTGCCAGCTCAAACAGCGGGGGGGGCCCATCTGGAAACACCATATATTTT
TRBV6-5,NA,14,TRBJ2-1,NA,CASSYPHSPWEQFF,TGTGCCAGCAGTTACCCCCACAGCCCATGGGAGCAGTTCTTC
TRBV5-5,TRBD1,13,TRBJ1-5,NA,CASSRTGTRPQHF,TGTGCCAGCAGTCGGACAGGGACGAGGCCCCAGCATTTT
TRBV4-3,NA,12,TRBJ1-2,NA,CASSQGEGGYTF,TGCGCCAGCAGCCAAGGAGAGGGCGGCTACACCTTC
TRBV27,TRBD1,16,TRBJ2-7,NA,CASRSGVTGDTYEQYF,TGTGCCAGCAGATCCGGGGTGACAGGGGACACCTACGAGCAGTACTTC
TRBV19,NA,15,TRBJ1-2,NA,CASSTQQGADYGYTF,TGTGCCAGTAGTACCCAACAGGGTGCGGACTATGGCTACACCTTC
TRBV12-5,NA,15,TRBJ2-2,NA,CASGLIGGSTGELFF,TGTGCTAGTGGTTTGATAGGAGGGAGCACCGGGGAGCTGTTTTTT
TRBV11-3,NA,16,TRBJ2-2,NA,CASSNLGQFQAGELFF,TGTGCCAGCAGCAACTTAGGACAGTTCCAAGCCGGGGAGCTGTTTTTT
TRBV29-1,TRBD1,15,TRBJ2-3,NA,CSVERQGAGTDTQYF,TGCAGCGTTGAGCGACAGGGGGCCGGCACAGATACGCAGTATTTT
TRBV28,NA,12,TRBJ2-5,NA,CASSTYQETQYF,TGTGCCAGCAGTACTTACCAAGAGACCCAGTACTTC
TRBV29-1,TRBD1,13,TRBJ2-2,NA,CSVGRTGSGELFF,TGCAGCGTCGGTAGGACAGGGTCCGGGGAGCTGTTTTTT
TRBV6-5,NA,14,TRBJ1-5,NA,CASSYTARGQPQHF,TGTGCCAGCAGTTACACCGCCCGCGGACAGCCCCAGCATTTT
TRBV7-7,TRBD2,15,TRBJ2-1,NA,CASSRLAGTSGEQFF,TGTGCCAGCAGCCGGCTAGCGGGGACGTCCGGAGAGCAGTTCTTC
TRBV2,NA,12,TRBJ1-2,NA,CASMGGTYGYTF,TGTGCCAGCATGGGAGGGACCTATGGCTACACCTTC
TRBV14,NA,15,TRBJ1-4,NA,CASSLSRLPKEKLFF,TGTGCCAGCAGCCTCTCCCGGTTACCCAAAGAAAAACTGTTTTTT
TRBV4-1,TRBD2,17,TRBJ2-4,NA,CASSQRTSGLAKNIQYF,TGCGCCAGCAGCCAACGGACTAGCGGATTAGCCAAAAACATTCAGTACTTC
TRBV6-5,NA,11,TRBJ1-2,NA,CASRGVYGYTF,TGTGCCAGCAGGGGCGTCTATGGCTACACCTTC
TRBV28,NA,12,TRBJ1-2,once,CASTEGRRGYTF,TGTGCCAGCACCGAGGGGAGGAGGGGCTACACCTTC
TRBV18,TRBD1,13,TRBJ2-5,NA,CARRGQEKETQYF,TGTGCCAGGAGGGGACAGGAGAAAGAGACCCAGTACTTC
TRBV19,NA,12,TRBJ1-5,few,CASSTSNQPQHF,TGTGCCAGTAGTACGAGCAATCAGCCCCAGCATTTT
TRBV20-1,TRBD1,11,TRBJ2-1,NA,CRALNRGSQFF,TGCAGGGCCTTAAACAGGGGGAGTCAGTTCTTC
TRBV7-8,TRBD2,16,TRBJ2-2,NA,CASSPGLAGGPGELFF,TGTGCCAGCAGCCCTGGACTAGCGGGAGGTCCCGGGGAGCTGTTTTTT
TRBV6-6,TRBD1,13,TRBJ1-1,once,CASSYHRGREAFF,TGTGCCAGCAGTTACCACAGGGGCCGCGAAGCTTTCTTT
TRBV5-6,TRBD1,15,TRBJ2-1,NA,CASSYGTGRVNEQFF,TGTGCCAGCAGCTATGGGACAGGTAGGGTCAATGAGCAGTTCTTC
TRBV7-6,NA,16,TRBJ2-3,few,CASSLVVGGPTDTQYF,TGTGCCAGCAGCCTCGTGGTGGGGGGGCCGACAGATACGCAGTATTTT
TRBV5-1,TRBD1,15,TRBJ1-2,NA,CASSPRTGVNYGYTF,TGCGCCAGCAGCCCGCGGACAGGAGTAAACTATGGCTACACCTTC
TRBV19,NA,14,TRBJ1-2,NA,CASSISAFLYGYTF,TGTGCCAGTAGTATTAGTGCCTTTCTTTATGGCTACACCTTC
TRBV4-2,NA,14,TRBJ2-5,once,CASSPSSPGETQYF,TGTGCCAGCAGCCCATCATCCCCAGGGGAGACCCAGTACTTC
TRBV27,TRBD1,15,TRBJ2-7,NA,CASSGGQELPYEQYF,TGTGCCAGCAGTGGGGGACAGGAGTTACCCTACGAGCAGTACTTC
TRBV2,NA,13,TRBJ1-2,NA,CASSEWTAYGYTF,TGTGCCAGCAGTGAATGGACAGCCTATGGCTACACCTTC
TRBV3-1/TRBV3-2,NA,17,TRBJ2-1,NA,CASSQPGELVRGYEQFF,TGTGCCAGCAGCCAGCCGGGAGAGCTAGTCCGCGGGTATGAGCAGTTCTTC
TRBV2,NA,14,TRBJ1-2,NA,CASSFGGANYGYTF,TGTGCCAGCAGTTTCGGCGGAGCTAACTATGGCTACACCTTC
TRBV24-1,TRBD1,15,TRBJ1-2,NA,CATSDLGQGSYGYTF,TGTGCCACCAGTGATCTGGGACAGGGCTCCTATGGCTACACCTTC
TRBV5-1,NA,18,TRBJ2-3,NA,CASSLEKSPVTLRDTQYF,TGCGCCAGCAGCTTGGAAAAGTCTCCGGTCACCCTAAGAGATACGCAGTATTTT
TRBV7-2,NA,14,TRBJ1-6,NA,CASSFGTPNSPLHF,TGTGCCAGCAGCTTTGGGACACCCAATTCACCCCTCCACTTT
TRBV5-1,NA,15,TRBJ1-1,once,CASSLGRRVNTEAFF,TGCGCCAGCAGCTTGGGAAGGAGGGTGAACACTGAAGCTTTCTTT
TRBV9,NA,14,TRBJ1-1,NA,CASSVVPGGTEAFF,TGTGCCAGCAGCGTAGTGCCAGGAGGGACTGAAGCTTTCTTT
TRBV13,NA,12,TRBJ2-3,NA,CASSSLTDTQYF,TGTGCCAGCAGCTCTCTCACAGATACGCAGTATTTT
TRBV2,NA,14,TRBJ1-1,NA,CASTKTVANTEAFF,TGTGCCAGCACGAAGACAGTCGCGAACACTGAAGCTTTCTTT
TRBV4-1,NA,15,TRBJ1-1,NA,CASSARTGNNTEAFF,TGCGCCAGCAGCGCAAGGACTGGGAATAACACTGAAGCTTTCTTT
TRBV3-1/TRBV3-2,NA,14,TRBJ1-1,NA,CASSRGGLGTEAFF,TGTGCCAGCAGTCGGGGGGGGTTGGGCACTGAAGCTTTCTTT